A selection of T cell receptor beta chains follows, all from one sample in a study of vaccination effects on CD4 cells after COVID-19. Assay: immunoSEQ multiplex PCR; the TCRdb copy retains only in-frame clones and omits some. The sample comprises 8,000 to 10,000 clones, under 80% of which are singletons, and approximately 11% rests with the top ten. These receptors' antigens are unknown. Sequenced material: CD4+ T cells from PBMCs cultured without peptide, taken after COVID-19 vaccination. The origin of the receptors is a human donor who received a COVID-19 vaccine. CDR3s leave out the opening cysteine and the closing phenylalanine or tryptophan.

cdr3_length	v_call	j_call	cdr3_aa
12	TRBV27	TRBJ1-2	ASSLGGRGYGYT
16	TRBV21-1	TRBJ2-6	ASSNPTGVGSGANVLT
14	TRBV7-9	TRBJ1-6	ASSTRTGKVNSPLH
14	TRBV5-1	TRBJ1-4	ASTQGAPGSNEKLF
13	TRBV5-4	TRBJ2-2	ASSLGGWNTGELF
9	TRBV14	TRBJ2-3	ASSHTDTQY
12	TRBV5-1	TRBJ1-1	ASSLEGGATEAF
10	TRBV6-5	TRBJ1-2	ATGTGVSGYT
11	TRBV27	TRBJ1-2	ASSLGTAYGYT
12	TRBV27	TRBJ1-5	ASSLEGVRQPQH
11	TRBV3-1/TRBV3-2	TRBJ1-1	ASSPSGVSEAF
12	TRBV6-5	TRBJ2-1	ASTPESSYNEQF
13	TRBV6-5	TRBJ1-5	ASSYSQYSNQPQH
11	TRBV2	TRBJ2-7	ASRPGPVYEQY
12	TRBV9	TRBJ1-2	ASSVSVGNYGYT